The 19 T cell receptor beta chains in this list originate from one sample, sequenced in a study of OX40 agonist ivuxolimab in advanced cancers. The method was immunoSEQ multiplex PCR; TCRdb's version includes in-frame clones alone and lacks a portion of them. Of over 60,000 clones listed, around 91% are singletons. Sequencing used CD4+ or CD8+ T cells sorted from blood, obtained in a trial of the OX40 agonist ivuxolimab. These receptors were collected from an adult with an advanced solid tumor such as melanoma, head and neck, liver or kidney cancer.

The chain combines TRBV7-2 with TRBJ1-4, with D hard to call. CDR3 length: 14 residues. Trimming left V 5 bases short and J 5 bases short, with 12 bases between. Germline V gene lookup returns CDR1 SGHTA and CDR2 FQGNSA. The CDR3 region is CASSPGVRNEKLFF. The CDR3 coding sequence is TGTGCCAGCAGCCCAGGAGTTCGGAATGAAAAACTGTTTTTT.

This clone turned up a few times. The chain links TRBV19 to TRBJ1-1; D may be TRBD1 (5 bases). V shed 10 bases and J shed 1 base, with 16 bases lying between them. CDR3 length equals 14 residues. CDR1 and CDR2 (germline): LNHDA, SQIVND (reference sequence). The CDR3 spells CAIARGRTNTEAFF. DNA for the CDR3: TGTGCCATCGCTCGGGGCAGAACGAACACTGAAGCTTTCTTT.

The chain links TRBV9 to TRBJ2-3; the match to TRBD1 covers 7 bases. The CDR3 sequence is 15 residues long. CDR1 SGDLS and CDR2 YYNGEE come from the germline V gene. After removal of 1 base from V and 4 bases from J, the junction contained 6 bases not matched to a gene. The CDR3: CASSVTGQAPDTQYF. The CDR3 DNA reads as TGTGCCAGCAGCGTAACAGGACAGGCCCCAGATACGCAGTATTTT.

This chain uses TRBV6-4 with TRBJ2-1, with D perhaps being TRBD1 or TRBD2 (5 bases each). Trimming removed 9 bases at V and 3 bases at J, with 24 bases between. CDR3 length: 17 residues. Looked up from germline, CDR1 is MRHNA and CDR2 is SNTAGT. CDR3 sequence (DNA): TGTGCCAGTTCTGAAGGAGGAGGTTCTAGGGGCTACAATGAGCAGTTCTTC. It yields the protein CASSEGGGSRGYNEQFF.

The V call is TRBV6-6, the J call TRBJ2-2; D uncertain. Trimming left V 6 bases short and J 5 bases short, with 13 bases between. CDR1 and CDR2 (germline): MNHNY, SVGAGI (reference sequence). The length of the CDR3 is 14 residues. The CDR3 DNA reads as TGTGCCAGCAGCCCGCGCAAACAAACCGGGGAGCTGTTTTTT. Residues: CASSPRKQTGELFF.

The chain uses TRBV10-2 and TRBJ2-2; 11 bases fit TRBD2. J lost 5 bases, V lost 6 bases, and 2 bases had no gene match. The CDR3 runs 14 residues. Germline V gene sequence: CDR1 WSHSY, CDR2 SAAADI. CDR3 protein: CASRTSGTTGELFF. The CDR3 nucleotides are TGCGCCAGCAGGACTAGCGGGACGACCGGGGAGCTGTTTTTT.

V usage is TRBV5-5 and J usage is TRBJ1-2, with 7 bases that match TRBD1. The V segment lost 4 bases and the J segment 6 bases; nucleotides outside the gene matches: 12. The CDR3 has 15 amino acids. Germline CDR1 SGHKS, CDR2 YYEKEE (reference sequence). The CDR3 coding sequence is TGTGCCAGCAGCCAAGCACCGGGACAGTCGGATGGCTACACCTTC. Its protein is CASSQAPGQSDGYTF. Supplemented by reference TRBV5-5 and TRBJ1-2, the full variable domain reads DAGVTQSPTHLIKTRGQQVTLRCSPISGHKSVSWYQQVLGQGPQFIFQYYEKEERGRGNFPDRFSARQFPNYSSELNVNALLLGDSALYLCASSQAPGQSDGYTFGSGTRLTVV.

The chain recombines TRBV10-3 with TRBJ2-3, with D perhaps matching TRBD2 (6 bases). V was shortened by 6 bases and J by 5 bases, with 6 bases between the two germline ends. The CDR3 length is 11 residues. The germline V gene encodes CDR1 ENHRY and CDR2 SYGVKD. Here the CDR3 reads CAISGGDTQYF. CDR3 nucleotide sequence: TGTGCCATCAGCGGGGGAGATACGCAGTATTTT.

This clone appeared a single time. The chain uses TRBV30 and TRBJ2-2; the match to TRBD1 covers 8 bases. CDR1 is GTSNPN and CDR2 is SVGIG in the germline V gene (reference sequence). This CDR3 region has 14 residues. The V and J ends lost 8 bases and 6 bases, in that order; junction bases with no gene match: 11. The CDR3 is CALRDRLGAGELFF. The CDR3, as DNA: TGTGCCCTGCGGGACAGGCTCGGGGCCGGGGAGCTGTTTTTT.

The CDR3 DNA reads as TGTGCCAGCAGCTTAGTCTCCGGGACTAGCGGGAACAATGAGCAGTTCTTC. As protein: CASSLVSGTSGNNEQFF. This chain links TRBV7-2 with TRBJ2-1, with TRBD2 matching over 13 bases. Germline loops: CDR1 SGHTA, CDR2 FQGNSA. This CDR3 contains 17 residues. After removal of 1 base from V and 5 bases from J, the junction contained 5 bases not matched to a gene.

This rearrangement joins TRBV5-1 to TRBJ2-7, with D perhaps TRBD1 (5 bases). This CDR3 has 13 amino acids. V lost 0 bases and J lost 3, with 7 bases in between. CDR1 and CDR2 from the germline V gene are SGHRS and YFSETQ. The CDR3 DNA sequence: TGCGCCAGCAGCTTGGGACAGATCTACGAGCAGTACTTC. Translation gives CASSLGQIYEQYF.

The rearrangement uses TRBV19 and TRBJ1-1; D gene unclear. The V gene's germline CDR1 is LNHDA and CDR2 SQIVND (reference sequence). V was cut by 1 base and J by 11 bases, with 14 bases left in between. The CDR3 is 13 residues long. CDR3 in amino acids: CASSIVPRSGAFF. CDR3 in DNA: TGTGCCAGTAGTATAGTGCCCAGGTCCGGGGCTTTCTTT.

This clone was detected only a few times. The genes are TRBV14 and TRBJ1-1; D unclear. Germline V gene data show CDR1 as SGHDN and CDR2 as FVKESK. V was shortened by 1 base and J by 1 base, with 10 bases between the two germline ends. The CDR3 spans 15 residues. The CDR3 here is CASSQAASRNTEAFF. The CDR3 region has the DNA TGTGCCAGCAGCCAAGCGGCGTCCCGGAACACTGAAGCTTTCTTT.

The chain is built from TRBV5-1 and TRBJ2-5, with TRBD1 as a possible D gene (7 bases). Germline V CDR1 and CDR2: SGHRS, YFSETQ. The CDR3 extends over 16 amino acids. Deletions cut 0 bases from V and 5 bases from J, with 17 bases between. CDR3 loop: CASSLALAGGMETQYF. As DNA, the CDR3 is TGCGCCAGCAGCTTGGCCCTCGCAGGGGGGATGGAGACCCAGTACTTC.

The chain couples TRBV5-1 to TRBJ2-5; TRBD2 might be the D (5 bases). Germline CDR1 SGHRS, CDR2 YFSETQ. V lost 4 bases and J 1 base, leaving 14 bases between the germline ends. This CDR3 has 15 residues. CDR3 nucleotides: TGCGCCAGCAGCCCTCTGGGAGCGGTCCAAGAGACCCAGTACTTC. Amino acid sequence: CASSPLGAVQETQYF.

This clone was detected once. The chain employs TRBV11-2 and TRBJ2-5; D might be TRBD1 (7 bases). Near its end, the DNA agrees better with TRBJ2-7, so the J call may be wrong. In germline, CDR1 is SGHAT, CDR2 FQNNGV. The CDR3 sequence is 13 residues long. CDR3: CASSSQGGYEQYF. CDR3 coding DNA: TGTGCCAGCAGCTCCCAGGGGGGCTACGAGCAGTACTTC.

The chain uses TRBV7-2 and TRBJ1-1; D is perhaps TRBD1 (5 bases). The length of the CDR3 is 14 residues. Trimming took off 5 bases at V and 5 bases at J, with 15 bases between the two ends. CDR1 and CDR2 from the germline V gene are SGHTA and FQGNSA. In nucleotides, the CDR3 is TGTGCCAGCAGCCTATCGAGGACAAAAACTGAAGCTTTCTTT. Translated, it gives CASSLSRTKTEAFF.

V gene TRBV7-2 combines with J gene TRBJ2-5; 7 positions agree with TRBD2. The germline V gene encodes CDR1 SGHTA and CDR2 FQGNSA. The CDR3 loop spans 15 amino acids. After removal of 6 bases from V and 5 bases from J, the junction contained 12 bases not matched to a gene. CDR3 sequence (DNA): TGTGCCAGCAGGGAGGGAGGGATGGTACCCGAGACCCAGTACTTC. It yields the protein CASREGGMVPETQYF. The entire variable domain, with the rest obtained from reference TRBV7-2 and TRBJ2-5, is as follows: GAGVSQSPSNKVTEKGKDVELRCDPISGHTALYWYRQSLGQGLEFLIYFQGNSAPDKSGLPSDRFSAERTGGSVSTLTIQRTQQEDSAVYLCASREGGMVPETQYFGPGTRLLVL.

The gene calls are TRBV27 and TRBJ2-2, with D tentatively TRBD1 or TRBD2 (5 bases each). V was pared by 0 bases and J by 8 bases, with 10 bases between. Germline CDR1 is MNHEY and CDR2 is SMNVEV (reference sequence). The CDR3 sequence is 14 residues long. This chain's CDR3 is CASSLSKGTGELFF. The CDR3 DNA is TGTGCCAGCAGTTTATCGAAGGGGACGGGGGAGCTGTTTTTT.